A single T cell receptor beta chain is shown here with its context. The sample is drawn from a study of CD8 T cells in Susac syndrome. Random-hexamer reverse transcription was applied to about 0.5 to 1 ug RNA. An immunoSEQ multiplex PCR generated amplified TCR beta CDR3 products spanning 54 Vbeta and 13 Jbeta. TCRdb itself ran the immunoSEQ multiplex PCR reads through MiXCR, one entry per CDR3 protein. The sample has tens of thousands of distinct CDR3 sequences, 90% to 95% seen once; the top ten hold approximately 0.49%. Relapsing-remitting disease, either stable or active, was present in the treatment-naive patients who were the multiple sclerosis controls. Germline assignment: CDR1 PRHDT and CDR2 FYEKMQ (reference sequence). Trimming cost V 2 bases and J 0 bases, with 8 bases left between them. There are 14 residues in the CDR3.

This clonotype was obtained from a human donor with multiple sclerosis. V gene TRBV13 combines with J gene TRBJ2-7, with D possibly TRBD2 on 5 matching bases. The sample comprised CD8+ T cells from PBMCs. CDR3 sequence: CASSLPRDSYEQYF. CDR3 DNA: TGTGCCAGCAGCTTACCTCGGGACTCCTACGAGCAGTACTTC.